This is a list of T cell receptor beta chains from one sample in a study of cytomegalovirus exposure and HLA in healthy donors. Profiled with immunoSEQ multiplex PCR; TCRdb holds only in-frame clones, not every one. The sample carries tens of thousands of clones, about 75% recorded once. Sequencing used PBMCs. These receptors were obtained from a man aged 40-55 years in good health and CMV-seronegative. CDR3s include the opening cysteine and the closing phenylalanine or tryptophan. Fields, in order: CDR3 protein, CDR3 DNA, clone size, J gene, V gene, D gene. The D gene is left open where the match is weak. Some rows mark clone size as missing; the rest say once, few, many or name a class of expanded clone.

cdr3_aa: CASSSPAGDEQYF; cdr3_nt: TGTGCCAGCAGTTCCCCCGCGGGCGACGAGCAGTACTTC; clone_size: once; j_call: TRBJ2-7; v_call: TRBV6-5; d_call: -
cdr3_aa: CASEDSPNYGYTF; cdr3_nt: TGCGCCAGCGAGGACAGCCCAAACTATGGCTACACCTTC; clone_size: -; j_call: TRBJ1-2; v_call: TRBV10-2; d_call: -
cdr3_aa: CAWSVPTGWNEQFF; cdr3_nt: TGTGCCTGGAGTGTACCGACAGGGTGGAATGAGCAGTTCTTC; clone_size: -; j_call: TRBJ2-1; v_call: TRBV30; d_call: TRBD1
cdr3_aa: CASRSDRTYSNQPQHF; cdr3_nt: TGTGCCAGCAGGTCGGACAGGACGTATAGCAATCAGCCCCAGCATTTT; clone_size: -; j_call: TRBJ1-5; v_call: TRBV28; d_call: TRBD1
cdr3_aa: CASSLDTYEQYF; cdr3_nt: TGTGCCAGCAGTCTCGACACCTACGAGCAGTACTTC; clone_size: few; j_call: TRBJ2-7; v_call: TRBV11-3; d_call: -
cdr3_aa: CASNPTSSVEQYF; cdr3_nt: TGTGCCAGCAACCCTACTAGCTCGGTTGAGCAGTACTTC; clone_size: -; j_call: TRBJ2-7; v_call: TRBV28; d_call: -
cdr3_aa: CASRTQGLGQPQHF; cdr3_nt: TGTGCCAGCAGGACCCAGGGTTTGGGTCAGCCCCAGCATTTT; clone_size: -; j_call: TRBJ1-5; v_call: TRBV27; d_call: -
cdr3_aa: CASAGTGNTIYF; cdr3_nt: TGTGCAAGCGCAGGGACTGGAAACACCATATATTTT; clone_size: -; j_call: TRBJ1-3; v_call: TRBV6-5; d_call: -
cdr3_aa: CASSSQATNEKLFF; cdr3_nt: TGTGCCAGCAGCTCACAAGCAACTAATGAAAAACTGTTTTTT; clone_size: -; j_call: TRBJ1-4; v_call: TRBV6-6; d_call: -
cdr3_aa: CASSLPGTGRGGYTF; cdr3_nt: TGTGCCAGCAGCTTACCCGGGACAGGGAGGGGTGGCTACACCTTC; clone_size: once; j_call: TRBJ1-2; v_call: TRBV7-3; d_call: TRBD1
cdr3_aa: CASSFGAMGTDTQYF; cdr3_nt: TGCGCCAGCAGCTTCGGAGCCATGGGCACAGATACGCAGTATTTT; clone_size: -; j_call: TRBJ2-3; v_call: TRBV5-1; d_call: -
cdr3_aa: CASGQGVLGTEAFF; cdr3_nt: TGTGCCAGCGGACAGGGGGTTTTGGGCACTGAAGCTTTCTTT; clone_size: once; j_call: TRBJ1-1; v_call: TRBV2; d_call: TRBD1
cdr3_aa: CSVDRGSDTEAFF; cdr3_nt: TGCAGCGTGGACAGGGGTTCGGACACTGAAGCTTTCTTT; clone_size: once; j_call: TRBJ1-1; v_call: TRBV29-1; d_call: TRBD1
cdr3_aa: CASSPASSATEQYF; cdr3_nt: TGTGCCAGCAGCCCCGCGAGTAGCGCGACCGAGCAGTACTTC; clone_size: -; j_call: TRBJ2-7; v_call: TRBV9; d_call: -
cdr3_aa: CASSRLGQDYGYTF; cdr3_nt: TGCGCCAGCAGCCGGCTCGGACAGGACTATGGCTACACCTTC; clone_size: -; j_call: TRBJ1-2; v_call: TRBV4-1; d_call: TRBD1
cdr3_aa: CASSLPESATEQFF; cdr3_nt: TGCGCCAGCAGCTTACCGGAGTCCGCCACTGAGCAGTTCTTC; clone_size: few; j_call: TRBJ2-1; v_call: TRBV5-1; d_call: -
cdr3_aa: CASSSGGGGWYNEQFF; cdr3_nt: TGTGCCAGCAGTTCCGGAGGCGGAGGATGGTACAATGAGCAGTTCTTC; clone_size: once; j_call: TRBJ2-1; v_call: TRBV6-5; d_call: -
cdr3_aa: CASSQAPTGGNYGYTF; cdr3_nt: TGTGCCAGCAGCCAAGCTCCGACAGGGGGTAACTATGGCTACACCTTC; clone_size: -; j_call: TRBJ1-2; v_call: TRBV4-2; d_call: TRBD1
cdr3_aa: CASSFPVTGVGEQYF; cdr3_nt: TGTGCCAGCAGTTTCCCGGTTACAGGGGTGGGCGAGCAGTACTTC; clone_size: -; j_call: TRBJ2-7; v_call: TRBV28; d_call: TRBD1
cdr3_aa: CASALDRGDTEAFF; cdr3_nt: TGCGCCAGCGCCCTGGACAGGGGTGACACTGAAGCTTTCTTT; clone_size: -; j_call: TRBJ1-1; v_call: TRBV10-1; d_call: TRBD1
cdr3_aa: CASSANGQVTEAFF; cdr3_nt: TGTGCCAGCAGCGCCAATGGACAGGTCACTGAAGCTTTCTTT; clone_size: -; j_call: TRBJ1-1; v_call: TRBV2; d_call: TRBD1
cdr3_aa: CASSTRQVVNTEAFF; cdr3_nt: TGTGCCAGCAGTACTAGACAGGTTGTGAACACTGAAGCTTTCTTT; clone_size: -; j_call: TRBJ1-1; v_call: TRBV6-5; d_call: -
cdr3_aa: CASSLVSGDSTDTQYF; cdr3_nt: TGCGCCAGCAGCTTGGTTTCGGGGGATAGCACAGATACGCAGTATTTT; clone_size: -; j_call: TRBJ2-3; v_call: TRBV5-1; d_call: -
cdr3_aa: CASSQKWGRTYEQYF; cdr3_nt: TGTGCCAGCAGCCAAAAATGGGGCAGGACCTACGAGCAGTACTTC; clone_size: few; j_call: TRBJ2-7; v_call: TRBV14; d_call: -
cdr3_aa: CASRPGQTNEKLFF; cdr3_nt: TGTGCCAGCAGACCGGGACAGACTAATGAAAAACTGTTTTTT; clone_size: -; j_call: TRBJ1-4; v_call: TRBV27; d_call: TRBD1
cdr3_aa: CASRAGASDTQYF; cdr3_nt: TGTGCCAGCAGGGCAGGCGCTTCAGATACGCAGTATTTT; clone_size: -; j_call: TRBJ2-3; v_call: TRBV25-1; d_call: -